The following is a TCR beta chain sequence with its context. The record originates from a study of T cell changes during pregnancy in multiple sclerosis. Trimming took 2 bases from V and 5 from J, leaving 15 bases between them. CDR1 and CDR2 (germline): LGHNA, YSLEER. The CDR3 is 15 residues long. The data were produced by immunoSEQ multiplex PCR, yet TCRdb's version contains in-frame clones alone and is incomplete. The table records about 65,000 clones, around 94% of them present only once. Source: CD8+ T cells from peripheral blood mononuclear cells, taken in the third trimester of pregnancy. This chain uses TRBV4-3 with TRBJ1-2; D may be TRBD1 (5 bases). The source is a female donor in good health, enrolled as a control in a pregnancy study. CDR3 amino acids: CASSQSSQGYYGYTF. In DNA, the CDR3 is TGCGCCAGCAGCCAATCTTCCCAGGGTTATTATGGCTACACCTTC.